One and the same sample provided the 2 T cell receptor beta chains below, sequenced in a study of response to subunit inactivated influenza vaccine (dated by TCRdb to between 2018 and 2020). Receptor libraries were prepared by RT-PCR. TCRdb lists the instrument as Illumina HiSeq 2500. Using fastp at Q25 and MiXCR, TCRdb reprocessed the public reads and kept productive beta chains. Each record represents a unique CDR3 protein, reported with the most common genes and DNA among its rows. The sample contains 490,000 or so distinct CDR3 sequences, 6% to 9% of them found a single time. The ten largest clones take up 10% to 15% of the sample. The material was PBMCs from blood, obtained less than 30 months after vaccination. The receptors come from a man between 50 and 75 years old who received an inactivated influenza vaccine. Donor details come from another sample of the same person, matched by shared clones.

This clonotype was seen more than once but under ten times. The V call is TRBV24-1, the J call TRBJ2-3; the match to TRBD2 covers 7 bases. J lost 2 bases, V lost 4 bases, and 2 bases had no gene match. The CDR3 extends over 14 amino acids. CDR1 KGHDR and CDR2 SFDVKD come from the germline V gene. The CDR3 nucleotides read TGTGCCACCAGTGAGAGCGGGGTCACAGATACGCAGTATTTT. Translation gives CATSESGVTDTQYF.

The CDR3 protein is CSARTGETNQPQHF. CDR3 nucleotide sequence: TGCAGTGCGAGGACAGGGGAGACCAATCAGCCCCAGCATTTT. V and J are TRBV20-1 and TRBJ1-5; 9 bases fit TRBD1. The CDR3 is 14 amino acids. Trimming took 6 bases from V and 3 from J; bases not matched to a gene: 6. The V gene's germline CDR1 is DFQATT and CDR2 SNEGSKA (reference sequence).